This T cell receptor beta chain was sequenced in a study of cytomegalovirus exposure and HLA in healthy donors. Trimming pared 4 bases from V and 2 bases from J, leaving 9 bases between. The V gene's germline CDR1 is SEHNR and CDR2 FQNEAQ (reference sequence). This CDR3 comprises 13 residues. PCR involved 60 Vbeta and 13 Jbeta primers. Generated by immunoSEQ multiplex PCR, the TCRdb table keeps only in-frame clones and is missing some. The data show hundreds of thousands of clones, with around 76% seen just once and over 0.55% held by the top ten. V gene TRBV7-9 combines with J gene TRBJ2-7; maybe TRBD2 (6 bases). This receptor was obtained from a man aged 18-30 years in good health and CMV-seronegative. The sequencing input was PBMCs. DNA of the CDR3: TGTGCCAGCAGCTCCCGGGAGACCTACGAGCAGTACTTC. Translating it yields CASSSRETYEQYF.